Below are 7 T cell receptor beta chains sequenced from a single sample in a study of cytomegalovirus exposure and HLA in healthy donors. Both 60 Vbeta primers and 13 Jbeta primers went into the PCR. Sequencing was performed with immunoSEQ multiplex PCR; in TCRdb, only in-frame clones are kept and a portion is missing. The sample holds 140,000 to 150,000 clones; around 79% are singletons and the top ten take about 6.9%. The specimen sequenced was PBMCs. The receptors here all came from a woman aged 40 to 50 in good health and CMV-seropositive.

J is TRBJ2-7 and V is TRBV15; perhaps TRBD1 as D (6 bases). The germline V gene encodes CDR1 LNHNV and CDR2 YYDKDF (reference sequence). The CDR3 covers 15 residues. The V gene lost 0 bases and the J gene lost 0 bases, with 9 bases spanning the gap. The CDR3 bases are TGTGCCACCAGCAGAGAACAGGGAATCTCCTACGAGCAGTACTTC. This codes for CATSREQGISYEQYF.

The gene calls are TRBV6-5 and TRBJ2-7, with D possibly TRBD1 on 6 matching bases. V was trimmed by 4 bases and J by 4 bases, leaving 17 bases between them. Germline values: CDR1 MNHEY, CDR2 SVGAGI. The CDR3 has 15 residues. The CDR3 region is CASSFLGSGAYEQYF. The DNA for the CDR3 is TGTGCCAGCAGTTTCTTGGGTTCAGGGGCGTACGAGCAGTACTTC.

V gene TRBV30 combines with J gene TRBJ2-1; 12 bases align to TRBD2. Looked up from germline, CDR1 is GTSNPN and CDR2 is SVGIG (reference sequence). The V and J ends lost 5 bases and 9 bases, in that order; junction bases with no gene match: 8. The CDR3 is 14 residues long. CDR3 sequence (DNA): TGTGCCTGGGACCCTAGCGGGGGGGCAAGTGAGCAGTTCTTC. Translated, it gives CAWDPSGGASEQFF. The variable domain in full, with the rest retrieved from reference TRBV30 and TRBJ2-1, is SQTIHQWPATLVQPVGSPLSLECTVEGTSNPNLYWYRQAAGRGLQLLFYSVGIGQISSEVPQNLSASRPQDRQFILSSKKLLLSDSGFYLCAWDPSGGASEQFFGPGTRLTVL.

This clone was picked up a small number of times. The genes are TRBV30 and TRBJ2-1; 7 bases are a match to TRBD2. Germline CDR1 GTSNPN, CDR2 SVGIG (reference sequence). The CDR3 totals 16 residues. With 1 base clipped from V and 0 bases from J, the junction kept 6 bases outside the gene matches. The CDR3 sequence is CAWSGLAFSSYNEQFF. CDR3 coding DNA: TGTGCCTGGAGTGGACTAGCCTTCAGCTCCTACAATGAGCAGTTCTTC.

This clone was observed a single time. J is TRBJ2-3 and V is TRBV5-4, with 8 bases matching TRBD2. The CDR3 contains 17 residues. CDR1 is SGHNT, CDR2 YYREEE, per germline (reference sequence). Trimming removed 4 bases from V and 2 bases from J; junction bases left unmatched: 12. In DNA, the CDR3 is TGTGCCAGCAGCCCCGGCCGACTAGCGCTATTCACAGATACGCAGTATTTT. It specifies CASSPGRLALFTDTQYF. Looking up the rest from reference TRBV5-4 and TRBJ2-3 gives the full variable domain: ETGVTQSPTHLIKTRGQQVTLRCSSQSGHNTVSWYQQALGQGPQFIFQYYREEENGRGNFPPRFSGLQFPNYSSELNVNALELDDSALYLCASSPGRLALFTDTQYFGPGTRLTVL.

The CDR3 loop reads CASSLPGGSGNTIYF. For the CDR3, the DNA is TGTGCCAGCAGTTTACCCGGGGGCTCTGGAAACACCATATATTTT. The J gene is TRBJ1-3, the V gene TRBV28, with D perhaps matching TRBD1 (5 bases). With 2 bases removed from V and 0 bases from J, the gap between germline ends came to 8 bases. CDR1 MDHEN and CDR2 SYDVKM come from the germline V gene. This CDR3 region has 15 residues.

The chain is built from TRBV6-4 and TRBJ2-1; TRBD2 agrees at 8 bases. V lost 2 bases to trimming and J lost 7 bases; unmatched junction nucleotides: 10. From germline, CDR1 is MRHNA and CDR2 SNTAGT. The CDR3 consists of 16 residues. As DNA, the CDR3 is TGTGCCAGCAGTGACGGTGACGGGGGGGCGAGAAATGAGCAGTTCTTC. It translates to CASSDGDGGARNEQFF.